This T cell receptor (beta chain) was identified during a study of T cells in Graves' hyperthyroidism and ophthalmopathy. In this sample, this clonotype turned up many times. Its specificity is not known. There were TCR beta CDR3 regions amplified from RNA transcripts. The HTBI primer set was used in a first-round RT-PCR of the TCR CDR3. Via MiXCR, TCRdb re-called the multiplex PCR reads, giving one row per CDR3 protein. The sample consists of around 620,000 distinct CDR3 sequences, 12% to 15% of them appearing once. General study points: Model-based prediction identified ophthalmopathy a median about 7 months prior to its onset. A model built on 13 V-J features separated ophthalmopathy from stable hyperthyroidism.

The CDR3 runs 15 residues. Germline V gene sequence: CDR1 SGHTA, CDR2 FQGNSA. V was clipped by 2 bases and J by 7 bases; unmatched bases: 4. This clonotype was obtained from a young woman with Graves' ophthalmopathy. Sequenced: blood. The rearrangement links TRBV7-2 to TRBJ1-6, with 8 positions matching TRBD1. The CDR3 here is CASSLPQGANSPLHF. CDR3 sequence (DNA): TGTGCCAGCAGCTTACCCCAGGGGGCAAATTCACCCCTCCACTTT.